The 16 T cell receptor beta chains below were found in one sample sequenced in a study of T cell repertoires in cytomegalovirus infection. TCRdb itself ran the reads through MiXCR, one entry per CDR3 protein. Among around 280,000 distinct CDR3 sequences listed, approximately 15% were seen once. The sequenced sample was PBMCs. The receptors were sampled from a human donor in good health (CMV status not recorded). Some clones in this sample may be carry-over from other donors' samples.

The CDR3, as DNA: TGTGCCAGCAGCCAATTTGCAGGCTCCTACGAGCAGTACTTC. Protein sequence: CASSQFAGSYEQYF. The V and J genes are TRBV14 and TRBJ2-7; the D is unclear. The CDR3 has 14 amino acids. Per germline, CDR1 SGHDN and CDR2 FVKESK. The V end was cut by 2 bases, the J end by 0 bases, with 8 bases between.

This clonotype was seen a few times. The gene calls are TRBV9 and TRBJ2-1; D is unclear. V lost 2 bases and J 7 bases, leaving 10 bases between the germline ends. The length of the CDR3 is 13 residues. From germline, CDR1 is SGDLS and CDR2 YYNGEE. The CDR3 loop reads CASSVPPENEQFF. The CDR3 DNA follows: TGTGCCAGCAGCGTCCCCCCTGAAAATGAGCAGTTCTTC. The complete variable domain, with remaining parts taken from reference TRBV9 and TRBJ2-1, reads DSGVTQTPKHLITATGQRVTLRCSPRSGDLSVYWYQQSLDQGLQFLIQYYNGEERAKGNILERFSAQQFPDLHSELNLSSLELGDSALYFCASSVPPENEQFFGPGTRLTVL.

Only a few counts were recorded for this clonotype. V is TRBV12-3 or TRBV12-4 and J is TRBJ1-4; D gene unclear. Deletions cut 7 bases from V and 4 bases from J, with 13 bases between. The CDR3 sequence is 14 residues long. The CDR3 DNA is TGTGCCAGCAACCAGGACGGGATTAATGAAAAACTGTTTTTT. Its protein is CASNQDGINEKLFF.

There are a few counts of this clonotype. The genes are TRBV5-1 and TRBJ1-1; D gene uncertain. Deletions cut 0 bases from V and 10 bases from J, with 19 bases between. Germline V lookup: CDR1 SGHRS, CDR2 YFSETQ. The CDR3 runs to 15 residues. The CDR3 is CASSLGPTRFSGAFF. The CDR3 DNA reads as TGCGCCAGCAGCTTGGGCCCGACTCGTTTTTCGGGAGCTTTCTTT. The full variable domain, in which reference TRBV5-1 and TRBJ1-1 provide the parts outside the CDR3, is KAGVTQTPRYLIKTRGQQVTLSCSPISGHRSVSWYQQTPGQGLQFLFEYFSETQRNKGNFPGRFSGRQFSNSRSEMNVSTLELGDSALYLCASSLGPTRFSGAFFGQGTRLTVV.

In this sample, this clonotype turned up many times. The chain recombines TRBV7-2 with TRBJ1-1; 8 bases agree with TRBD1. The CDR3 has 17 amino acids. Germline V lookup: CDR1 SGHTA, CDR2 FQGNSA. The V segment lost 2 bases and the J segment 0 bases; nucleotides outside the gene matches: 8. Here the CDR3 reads CASSLPSRTGLNTEAFF. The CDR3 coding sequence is TGTGCCAGCAGCTTACCCTCGAGGACAGGGTTGAACACTGAAGCTTTCTTT.

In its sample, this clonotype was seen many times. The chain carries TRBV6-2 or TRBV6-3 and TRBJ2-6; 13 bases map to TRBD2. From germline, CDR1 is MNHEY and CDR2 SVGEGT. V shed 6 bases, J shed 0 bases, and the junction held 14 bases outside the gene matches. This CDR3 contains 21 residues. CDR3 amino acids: CASRTPTLAGGPSSGANVLTF. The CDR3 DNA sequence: TGTGCCAGCAGGACTCCGACACTAGCGGGAGGGCCAAGCTCTGGGGCCAACGTCCTGACTTTC.

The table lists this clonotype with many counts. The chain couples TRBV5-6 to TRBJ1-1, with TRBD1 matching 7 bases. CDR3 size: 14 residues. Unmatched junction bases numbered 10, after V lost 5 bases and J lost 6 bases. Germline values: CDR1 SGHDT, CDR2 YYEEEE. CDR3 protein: CASSYGTVGSEAFF. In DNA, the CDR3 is TGTGCCAGCAGTTATGGGACAGTCGGGTCTGAAGCTTTCTTT.

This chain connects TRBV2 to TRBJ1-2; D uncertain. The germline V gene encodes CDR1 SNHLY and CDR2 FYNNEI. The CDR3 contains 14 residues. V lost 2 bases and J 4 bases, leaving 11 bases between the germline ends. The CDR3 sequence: CASSESSHGYGYTF. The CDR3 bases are TGTGCCAGCAGTGAAAGTTCTCACGGCTATGGCTACACCTTC.

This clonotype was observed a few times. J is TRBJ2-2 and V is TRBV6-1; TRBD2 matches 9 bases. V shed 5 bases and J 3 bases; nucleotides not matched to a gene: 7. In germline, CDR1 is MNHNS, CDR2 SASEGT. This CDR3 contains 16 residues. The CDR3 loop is CASSPSLAGDTGELFF. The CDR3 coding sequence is TGTGCCAGCAGTCCGTCTTTAGCGGGGGACACCGGGGAGCTGTTTTTT.

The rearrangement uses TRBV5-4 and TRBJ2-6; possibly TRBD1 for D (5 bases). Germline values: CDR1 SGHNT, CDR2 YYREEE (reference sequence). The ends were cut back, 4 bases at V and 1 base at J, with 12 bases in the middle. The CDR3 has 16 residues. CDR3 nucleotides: TGTGCCAGCAGCCCCGCACCAGGGTCTGGGGCCAACGTCCTGACTTTC. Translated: CASSPAPGSGANVLTF.

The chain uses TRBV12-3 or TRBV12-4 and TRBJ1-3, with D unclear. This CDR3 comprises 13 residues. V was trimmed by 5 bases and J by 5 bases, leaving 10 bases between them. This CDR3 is CASSVDGRNTIYF. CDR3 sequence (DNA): TGTGCCAGCAGTGTCGACGGGAGAAACACCATATATTTT.

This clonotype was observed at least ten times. The CDR3 region has the DNA TGTGCCAGCAGCCCGCGGACAGGTCTCTATGGCTACACCTTC. It is translated as CASSPRTGLYGYTF. The chain recombines TRBV7-6 with TRBJ1-2, with 7 bases identical to TRBD1. Losses at the gene ends were 5 bases for V and 4 bases for J; bases not matched to a gene: 7. CDR3 length: 14 residues. CDR1 and CDR2 (germline): SGHVS, FNYEAQ.

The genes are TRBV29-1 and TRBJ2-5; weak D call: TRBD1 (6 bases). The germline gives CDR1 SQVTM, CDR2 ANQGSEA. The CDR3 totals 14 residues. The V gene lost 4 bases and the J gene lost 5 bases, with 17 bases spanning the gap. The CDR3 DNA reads TGCAGCGTTGGGTTAAGAGGGGGTGATGAGACCCAGTACTTC. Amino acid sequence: CSVGLRGGDETQYF. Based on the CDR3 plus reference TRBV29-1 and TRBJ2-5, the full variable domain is SAVISQKPSRDICQRGTSLTIQCQVDSQVTMMFWYRQQPGQSLTLIATANQGSEATYESGFVIDKFPISRPNLTFSTLTVSNMSPEDSSIYLCSVGLRGGDETQYFGPGTRLLVL.

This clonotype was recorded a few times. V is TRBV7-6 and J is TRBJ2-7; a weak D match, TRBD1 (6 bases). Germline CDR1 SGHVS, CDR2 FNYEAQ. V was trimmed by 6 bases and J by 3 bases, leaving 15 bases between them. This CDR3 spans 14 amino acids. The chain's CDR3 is CASSRTDHNYEQYF. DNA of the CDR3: TGTGCCAGCAGTAGGACAGACCACAACTACGAGCAGTACTTC.

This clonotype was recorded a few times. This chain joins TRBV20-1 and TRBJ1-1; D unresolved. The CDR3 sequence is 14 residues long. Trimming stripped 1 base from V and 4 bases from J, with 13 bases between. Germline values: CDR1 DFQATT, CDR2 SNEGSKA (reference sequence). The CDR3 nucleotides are TGCAGTGCTAGAGCGGCAGCCCTGGTCACTGAAGCTTTCTTT. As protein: CSARAAALVTEAFF.

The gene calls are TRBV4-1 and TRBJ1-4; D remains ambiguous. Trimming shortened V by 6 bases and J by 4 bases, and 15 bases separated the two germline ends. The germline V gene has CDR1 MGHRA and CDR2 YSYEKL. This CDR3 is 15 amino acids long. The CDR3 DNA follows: TGCGCCAGCAGTTCCGGACGGTTATTTAATGAAAAACTGTTTTTT. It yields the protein CASSSGRLFNEKLFF.